The sequence of this T cell receptor (beta chain) was determined in a study of human T cells and chemical hapten exposure. This clonotype occurred many times. Time point given: healthy volunteer bleed at 2 weeks. Researchers extracted total RNA from unfractionated whole blood. The V end was cut by 1 base, the J end by 7 bases, with 11 bases between. This CDR3 has 13 amino acids. TCRdb re-derived calls from the RACE reads in MiXCR, one entry per CDR3 protein. Of some 93,000 distinct CDR3 sequences detected, just under 9% appear once; the ten largest clones hold 2.9%. The chain carries TRBV12-3 or TRBV12-4 and TRBJ2-7; D not resolved. The TCR comes from a female donor in good health. Some clones in this sample may be carry-over from other donors' samples. The source material was whole blood. The CDR3: CASSLGMGSEQYF. CDR3 DNA sequence: TGTGCCAGCAGTTTAGGAATGGGGTCGGAGCAGTACTTC.